This T cell receptor (beta chain) was recorded in a study of T cell responses to AZD1222 COVID-19 vaccine. Regarding the study as a whole: Targets within unmutated variant regions were reportedly found for nearly half of spike-specific TCRs. It should be noted that donors were predominantly white British and more often female, and clonal diversity was possibly underestimated.

Sequencing used immunoSEQ multiplex PCR; TCRdb keeps in-frame clones, though not all of them. The data show around 95,000 clones, with 85% to 95% seen just once and more than 1.5% held by the top ten. Points on this clone: Its antigen is still unknown.

Germline loops: CDR1 SNHLY, CDR2 FYNNEI. Germline trimming cut 4 bases from V and 3 bases from J; bases unmatched to any gene: 4. The CDR3 length is 14 residues. The sequenced sample was peripheral blood, obtained on day 0 of AZD1222 vaccination. The rearrangement joins TRBV2 to TRBJ2-7; TRBD2 aligns across 9 bases. This clonotype originated in an adult in good health. CDR3 sequence (DNA): TGTGCCAGCAGTGGGGATAGCGGGAGCTACGAGCAGTACTTC. Translated, it gives CASSGDSGSYEQYF.